The T cell receptor beta chain under discussion was sequenced for a study of blood T cell repertoires in COVID-19. Overall study: Samples of COVID-19 (acute and convalescent) were obtained from the United States, Italy and Spain.

CDR3 size: 15 residues. Between the trimmed V and J ends, which lost 5 bases and 0 bases, there was a span of 11 bases. CDR1 and CDR2 from the germline V gene are MNHEY and SMNVEV (reference sequence). Measured with immunoSEQ multiplex PCR; TCRdb has only the in-frame clones, and not every one. The sample consists of roughly 65,000 clones, about four fifths of them appearing once. Sequenced input: peripheral blood. The receptor comes from a human donor in a cohort sampled during active COVID-19. The V and J genes are TRBV27 and TRBJ1-3; D perhaps matches TRBD1 (6 bases). In nucleotides, the CDR3 is TGTGCCAGCAGTAGAGGGGGTAGCTCTGGAAACACCATATATTTT. As protein: CASSRGGSSGNTIYF.